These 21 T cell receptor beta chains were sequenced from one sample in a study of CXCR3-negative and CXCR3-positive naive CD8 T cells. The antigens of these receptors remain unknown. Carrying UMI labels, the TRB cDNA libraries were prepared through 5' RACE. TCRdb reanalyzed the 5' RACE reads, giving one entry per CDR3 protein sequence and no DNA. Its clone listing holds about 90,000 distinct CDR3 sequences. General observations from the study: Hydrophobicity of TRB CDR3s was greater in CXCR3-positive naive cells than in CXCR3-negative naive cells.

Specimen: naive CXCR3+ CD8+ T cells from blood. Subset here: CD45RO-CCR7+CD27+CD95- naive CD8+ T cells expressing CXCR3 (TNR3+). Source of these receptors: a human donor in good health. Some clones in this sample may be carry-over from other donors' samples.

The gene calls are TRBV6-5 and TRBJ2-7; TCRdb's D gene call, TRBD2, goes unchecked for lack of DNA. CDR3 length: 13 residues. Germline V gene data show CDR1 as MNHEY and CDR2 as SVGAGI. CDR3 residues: CASSYGGLNEQYF.

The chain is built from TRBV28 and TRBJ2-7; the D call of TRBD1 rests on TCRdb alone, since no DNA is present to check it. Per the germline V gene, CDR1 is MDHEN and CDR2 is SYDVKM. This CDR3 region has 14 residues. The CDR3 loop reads CASSPPEVAYEQYF.

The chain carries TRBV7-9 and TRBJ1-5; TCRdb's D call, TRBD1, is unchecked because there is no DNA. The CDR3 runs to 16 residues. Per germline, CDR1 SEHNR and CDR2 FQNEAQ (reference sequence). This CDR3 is CASSFGSGTGRQPQHF.

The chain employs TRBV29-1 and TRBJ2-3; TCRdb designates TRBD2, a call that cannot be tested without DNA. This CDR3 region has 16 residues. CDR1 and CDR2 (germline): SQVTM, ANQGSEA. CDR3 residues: CSADPFEGGALNTQYF.

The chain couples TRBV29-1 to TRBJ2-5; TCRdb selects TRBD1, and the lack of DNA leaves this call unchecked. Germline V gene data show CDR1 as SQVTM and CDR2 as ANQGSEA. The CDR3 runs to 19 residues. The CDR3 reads CSAESGRGAVGSSQETQYF.

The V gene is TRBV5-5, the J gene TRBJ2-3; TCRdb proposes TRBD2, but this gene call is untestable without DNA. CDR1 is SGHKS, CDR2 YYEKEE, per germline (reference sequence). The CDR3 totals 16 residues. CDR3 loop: CASSPGLRLNPPQEYF.

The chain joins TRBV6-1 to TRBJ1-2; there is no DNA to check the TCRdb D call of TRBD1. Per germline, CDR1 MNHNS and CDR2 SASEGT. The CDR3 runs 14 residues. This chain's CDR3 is CASSEVGGVSGYTF.

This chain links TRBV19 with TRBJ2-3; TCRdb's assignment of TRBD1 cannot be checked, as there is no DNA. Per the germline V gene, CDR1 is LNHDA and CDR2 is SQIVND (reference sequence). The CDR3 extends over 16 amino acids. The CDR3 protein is CASSMRTGGGTDTQYF.

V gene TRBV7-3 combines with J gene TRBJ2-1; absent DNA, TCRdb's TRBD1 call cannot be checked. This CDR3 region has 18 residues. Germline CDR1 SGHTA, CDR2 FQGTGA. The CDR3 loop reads CASSLQPPDKSSYNEQFF.

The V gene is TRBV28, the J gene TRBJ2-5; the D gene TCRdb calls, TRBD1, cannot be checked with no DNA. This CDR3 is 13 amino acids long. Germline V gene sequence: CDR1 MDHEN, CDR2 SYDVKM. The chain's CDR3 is CASSSTGEETQYF.

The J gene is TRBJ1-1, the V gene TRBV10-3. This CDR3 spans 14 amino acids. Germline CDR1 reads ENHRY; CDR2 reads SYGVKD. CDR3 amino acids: CAISEGRVNTEAFF.

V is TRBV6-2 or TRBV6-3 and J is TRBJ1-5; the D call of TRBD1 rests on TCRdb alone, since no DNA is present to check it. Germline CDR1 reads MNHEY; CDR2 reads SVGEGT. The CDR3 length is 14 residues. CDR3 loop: CASSYSTGRVPQHF.

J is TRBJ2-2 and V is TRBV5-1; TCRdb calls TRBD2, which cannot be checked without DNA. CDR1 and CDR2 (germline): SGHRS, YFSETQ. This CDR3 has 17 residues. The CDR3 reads CASSLTTSGGRSGELFF. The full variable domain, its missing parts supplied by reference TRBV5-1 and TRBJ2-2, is KAGVTQTPRYLIKTRGQQVTLSCSPISGHRSVSWYQQTPGQGLQFLFEYFSETQRNKGNFPGRFSGRQFSNSRSEMNVSTLELGDSALYLCASSLTTSGGRSGELFFGEGSRLTVL.

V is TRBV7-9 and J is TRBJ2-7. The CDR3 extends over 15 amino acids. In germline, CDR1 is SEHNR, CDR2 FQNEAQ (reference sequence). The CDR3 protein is CASSIYDRSSYELYF.

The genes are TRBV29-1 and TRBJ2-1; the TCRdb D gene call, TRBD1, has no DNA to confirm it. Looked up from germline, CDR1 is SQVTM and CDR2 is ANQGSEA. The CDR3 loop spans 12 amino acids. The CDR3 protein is CSVEFGGNEQFF.

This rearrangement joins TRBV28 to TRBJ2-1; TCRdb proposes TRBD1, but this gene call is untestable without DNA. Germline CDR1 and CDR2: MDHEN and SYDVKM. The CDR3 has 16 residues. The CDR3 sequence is CASSPSWAASYNEQFF.

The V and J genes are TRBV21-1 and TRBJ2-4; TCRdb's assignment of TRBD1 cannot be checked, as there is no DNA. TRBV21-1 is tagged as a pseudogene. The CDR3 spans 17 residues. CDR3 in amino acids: CASSNFIRVLAKNIQYF.

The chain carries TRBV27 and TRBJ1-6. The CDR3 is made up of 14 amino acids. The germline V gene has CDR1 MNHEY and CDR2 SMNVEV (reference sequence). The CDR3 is CASSQRNGYSPLHF.

This CDR3 reads CASSGDSSYGYTF. The chain has TRBV28 and TRBJ1-2; TCRdb proposes TRBD1, but this gene call is untestable without DNA. The germline CDR1 and CDR2 sequences are MDHEN and SYDVKM. CDR3 length: 13 residues.

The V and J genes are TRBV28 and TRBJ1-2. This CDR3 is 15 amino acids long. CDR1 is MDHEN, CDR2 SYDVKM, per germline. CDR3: CASSLPDWQSYGYTF.

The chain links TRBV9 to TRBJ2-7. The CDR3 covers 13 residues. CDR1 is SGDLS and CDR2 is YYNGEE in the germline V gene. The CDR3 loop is CASSVVLGSEQYF.